The next 14 T cell receptor beta chains were all read from a single sample in a study of blood T cell repertoires in COVID-19. Only in-frame clones appear in the TCRdb table, and some are missing; sequencing was by immunoSEQ multiplex PCR. The table records roughly 340,000 clones, around 87% of them present only once. The sample taken for sequencing was PBMCs or T cells enriched from blood (not recorded which). All receptors come from a man aged 35 to 55 in a cohort exposed to, infected with or recovered from COVID-19 (not recorded which).

This clone was recorded only once. J is TRBJ1-5 and V is TRBV5-5, with unresolved D. This CDR3 has 15 amino acids. Germline CDR1 and CDR2: SGHKS and YYEKEE (reference sequence). V lost 1 base and J 1 base, leaving 9 bases between the germline ends. Written as DNA, the CDR3 is TGTGCCAGCAGCTTGACGGGTTTCAGCAATCAGCCCCAGCATTTT. Amino acids: CASSLTGFSNQPQHF.

A few counts support this clone. The chain combines TRBV3-1 (or the pseudogene TRBV3-2) with TRBJ1-4; possibly TRBD1 for D (5 bases). Germline lookup yields CDR1 LGHDT and CDR2 YNNKEL (reference sequence). This CDR3 is built from 14 residues. The V and J ends lost 4 bases and 8 bases respectively, with 14 bases between them. CDR3 coding DNA: TGTGCCAGCAGCCGTGCGGGGGAGGAGGAAAAACTGTTTTTT. It is translated as CASSRAGEEEKLFF.

The chain recombines TRBV6-1 with TRBJ1-6; D gene uncertain. The germline V and J ends were trimmed by 2 bases and 2 bases, with 7 bases remaining between them. Germline CDR1 and CDR2: MNHNS and SASEGT. The CDR3 contains 15 residues. The CDR3 DNA is TGTGCCAGCAGTGAAAACCGAGCCTATAATTCACCCCTCCACTTT. Its translation is CASSENRAYNSPLHF.

This clone was found once. This chain connects TRBV3-1 (or the pseudogene TRBV3-2) to TRBJ2-3; TRBD2 agrees at 7 bases. CDR1 is LGHDT and CDR2 is YNNKEL in the germline V gene (reference sequence). This CDR3 is 16 amino acids long. V lost 0 bases to trimming and J lost 0 bases; unmatched junction nucleotides: 3. The CDR3 nucleotides are TGTGCCAGCAGCCAAGATTGGCGGGAGAGCACAGATACGCAGTATTTT. It translates to CASSQDWRESTDTQYF.

J is TRBJ2-1 and V is TRBV28, with D perhaps TRBD1 (6 bases). There are 14 residues in the CDR3. V was shortened by 4 bases and J by 9 bases, with 16 bases between the two germline ends. The germline gives CDR1 MDHEN, CDR2 SYDVKM. CDR3 sequence (DNA): TGTGCCAGCAGTTCCCCCCCAGGGGTCCCTGAGCAGTTCTTC. Translated, it gives CASSSPPGVPEQFF.

The V gene is TRBV5-1, the J gene TRBJ1-5; D gene unclear. Trimming cost V 0 bases and J 4 bases, with 8 bases left between them. Looked up from germline, CDR1 is SGHRS and CDR2 is YFSETQ. There are 14 residues in the CDR3. CDR3 nucleotide sequence: TGCGCCAGCAGCTTGGGCGGGGTAAATCAGCCCCAGCATTTT. It is translated as CASSLGGVNQPQHF.

The rearrangement uses TRBV29-1 and TRBJ1-1, with D possibly TRBD1 on 5 matching bases. CDR1 and CDR2 (germline): SQVTM, ANQGSEA. The CDR3 loop spans 16 amino acids. V lost 5 bases and J lost 0, with 19 bases in between. The CDR3 DNA reads TGCAGCGTTCACACCCGACAGAGATCCATGAACACTGAAGCTTTCTTT. Protein: CSVHTRQRSMNTEAFF. Based on the CDR3 plus reference TRBV29-1 and TRBJ1-1, the full variable domain is SAVISQKPSRDICQRGTSLTIQCQVDSQVTMMFWYRQQPGQSLTLIATANQGSEATYESGFVIDKFPISRPNLTFSTLTVSNMSPEDSSIYLCSVHTRQRSMNTEAFFGQGTRLTVV.

The gene calls are TRBV7-8 and TRBJ1-5; 9 bases are a match to TRBD1. Germline V gene data show CDR1 as SGHVS and CDR2 as FQNEAQ. Trimming removed 1 base from V and 7 bases from J; junction bases left unmatched: 8. The CDR3 sequence is 16 residues long. This chain's CDR3 is CASSLVLPGTGQPQHF. The CDR3 DNA sequence: TGTGCCAGCAGCTTAGTATTGCCAGGGACAGGGCAGCCCCAGCATTTT.

The chain uses TRBV4-1 and TRBJ2-1, with D possibly matching TRBD2 (6 bases). CDR1 is MGHRA and CDR2 is YSYEKL in the germline V gene. The CDR3 loop spans 14 amino acids. Between the trimmed V and J ends, which lost 6 bases and 3 bases, there was a span of 12 bases. The CDR3 protein is CASRPLSGYNEQFF. CDR3 DNA: TGCGCCAGCAGACCTCTTAGCGGCTACAATGAGCAGTTCTTC.

This clone was counted once. V is TRBV5-1 and J is TRBJ2-7, with 11 bases matching TRBD2. Per the germline V gene, CDR1 is SGHRS and CDR2 is YFSETQ. V shed 4 bases and J 0 bases; nucleotides not matched to a gene: 9. The CDR3 runs 17 residues. The CDR3 nucleotides are TGCGCCAGCAGCGGCACCGGGACTAGCGGAGGCTCCTACGAGCAGTACTTC. Its translation is CASSGTGTSGGSYEQYF. The whole variable domain, remainder taken from reference TRBV5-1 and TRBJ2-7, is KAGVTQTPRYLIKTRGQQVTLSCSPISGHRSVSWYQQTPGQGLQFLFEYFSETQRNKGNFPGRFSGRQFSNSRSEMNVSTLELGDSALYLCASSGTGTSGGSYEQYFGPGTRLTVT.

This clone was seen many times. The sample carries other DNA sequences with the same CDR3. The chain is built from TRBV5-1 and TRBJ1-2, with 7 bases that match TRBD1. V gave up 0 bases and J gave up 6 bases; unmatched junction bases: 8. This CDR3 has 15 amino acids. Looked up from germline, CDR1 is SGHRS and CDR2 is YFSETQ. CDR3 bases: TGCGCCAGCAGCTTGGGACAGGGTCGGGGGAATGGCTACACCTTC. It encodes CASSLGQGRGNGYTF. The variable domain in full, with the rest retrieved from reference TRBV5-1 and TRBJ1-2, is KAGVTQTPRYLIKTRGQQVTLSCSPISGHRSVSWYQQTPGQGLQFLFEYFSETQRNKGNFPGRFSGRQFSNSRSEMNVSTLELGDSALYLCASSLGQGRGNGYTFGSGTRLTVV.

The chain joins TRBV28 to TRBJ2-2; maybe TRBD2 (5 bases). The length of the CDR3 is 19 residues. V shed 2 bases and J shed 7 bases, with 26 bases lying between them. Germline loops: CDR1 MDHEN, CDR2 SYDVKM. CDR3 in amino acids: CASSLGPLAPRRLGGELFF. Written as DNA, the CDR3 is TGTGCCAGCAGTTTAGGGCCCTTAGCGCCCCGGAGATTGGGCGGGGAGCTGTTTTTT. Full variable domain (remainder filled in from reference TRBV28 and TRBJ2-2): DVKVTQSSRYLVKRTGEKVFLECVQDMDHENMFWYRQDPGLGLRLIYFSYDVKMKEKGDIPEGYSVSREKKERFSLILESASTNQTSMYLCASSLGPLAPRRLGGELFFGEGSRLTVL.

The rearrangement uses TRBV18 and TRBJ2-5; D gene ambiguous. Trimming took 3 bases from V and 1 from J, leaving 15 bases between them. CDR3 size: 16 residues. Germline CDR1 reads KGHSH; CDR2 reads LQKENI. The CDR3, as DNA: TGTGCCAGCTCACCGTCGCTAACTCGATTCCAAGAGACCCAGTACTTC. This gives the protein CASSPSLTRFQETQYF.

CDR3 sequence: CASSASSGSRLNEQFF. As DNA, the CDR3 is TGCGCCAGCAGCGCCTCTAGCGGAAGTCGACTCAATGAGCAGTTCTTC. V is TRBV5-1 and J is TRBJ2-1; 7 bases line up with TRBD2. The CDR3 extends over 16 amino acids. From germline, CDR1 is SGHRS and CDR2 YFSETQ. The V gene end was trimmed by 4 bases and the J gene end by 6 bases; junction bases not matched to a gene: 13.